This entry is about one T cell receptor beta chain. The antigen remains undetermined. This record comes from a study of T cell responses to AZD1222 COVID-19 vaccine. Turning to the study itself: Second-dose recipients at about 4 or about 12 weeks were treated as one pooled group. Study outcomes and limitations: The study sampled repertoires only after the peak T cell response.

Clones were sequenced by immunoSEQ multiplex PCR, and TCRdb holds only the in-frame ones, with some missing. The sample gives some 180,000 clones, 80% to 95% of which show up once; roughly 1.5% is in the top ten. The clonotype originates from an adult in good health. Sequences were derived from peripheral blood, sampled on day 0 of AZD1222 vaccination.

The CDR3 bases are TGTGCCAGCAAGAGGGGGTCTAACTATGGCTACACCTTC. As protein: CASKRGSNYGYTF. The chain couples TRBV2 to TRBJ1-2, with a weak D call TRBD1 (6 bases). This CDR3 has 13 amino acids. Germline V gene sequence: CDR1 SNHLY, CDR2 FYNNEI. V lost 7 bases and J 0 bases, leaving 9 bases between the germline ends.